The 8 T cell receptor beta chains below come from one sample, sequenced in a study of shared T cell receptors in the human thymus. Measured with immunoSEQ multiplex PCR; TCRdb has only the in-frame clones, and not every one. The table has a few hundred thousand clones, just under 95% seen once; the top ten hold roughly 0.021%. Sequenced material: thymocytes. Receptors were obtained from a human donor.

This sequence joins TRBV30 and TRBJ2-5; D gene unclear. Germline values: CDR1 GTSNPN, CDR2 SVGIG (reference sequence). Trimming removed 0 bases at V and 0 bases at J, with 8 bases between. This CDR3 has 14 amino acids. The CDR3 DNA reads TGTGCCTGGAGTGTGCTAGGGTACCAAGAGACCCAGTACTTC. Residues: CAWSVLGYQETQYF.

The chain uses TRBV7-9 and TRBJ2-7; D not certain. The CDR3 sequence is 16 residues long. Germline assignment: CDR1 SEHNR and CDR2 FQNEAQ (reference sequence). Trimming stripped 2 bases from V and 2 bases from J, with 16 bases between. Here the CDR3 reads CASSLNGVRMTYEQYF. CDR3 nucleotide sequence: TGTGCCAGCAGCTTAAATGGAGTACGGATGACCTACGAGCAGTACTTC.

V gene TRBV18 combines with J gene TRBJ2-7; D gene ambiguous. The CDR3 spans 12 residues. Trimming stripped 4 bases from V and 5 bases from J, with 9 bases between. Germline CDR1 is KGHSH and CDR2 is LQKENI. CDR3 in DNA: TGTGCCAGCTCACAACCCAACCACGAGCAGTACTTC. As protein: CASSQPNHEQYF.

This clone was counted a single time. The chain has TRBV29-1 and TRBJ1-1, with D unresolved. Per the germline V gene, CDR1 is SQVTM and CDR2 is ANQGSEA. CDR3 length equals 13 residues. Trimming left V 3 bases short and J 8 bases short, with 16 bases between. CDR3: CSVEVPRGPEAFF. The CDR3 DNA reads TGCAGCGTTGAGGTCCCTCGAGGGCCGGAAGCTTTCTTT. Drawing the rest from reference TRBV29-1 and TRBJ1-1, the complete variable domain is SAVISQKPSRDICQRGTSLTIQCQVDSQVTMMFWYRQQPGQSLTLIATANQGSEATYESGFVIDKFPISRPNLTFSTLTVSNMSPEDSSIYLCSVEVPRGPEAFFGQGTRLTVV.

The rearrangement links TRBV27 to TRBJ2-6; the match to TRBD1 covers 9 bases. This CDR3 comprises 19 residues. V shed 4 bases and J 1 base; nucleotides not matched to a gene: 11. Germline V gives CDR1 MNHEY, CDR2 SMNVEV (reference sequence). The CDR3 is CASSSGDREALSGANVLTF. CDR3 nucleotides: TGTGCCAGCAGTTCAGGGGACAGGGAAGCCCTTTCTGGGGCCAACGTCCTGACTTTC.

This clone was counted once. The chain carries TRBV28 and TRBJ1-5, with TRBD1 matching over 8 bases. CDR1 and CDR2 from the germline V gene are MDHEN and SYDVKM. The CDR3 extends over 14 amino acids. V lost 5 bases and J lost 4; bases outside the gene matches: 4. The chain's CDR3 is CASSGDRRNQPQHF. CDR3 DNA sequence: TGTGCCAGCAGTGGGGACAGGCGTAATCAGCCCCAGCATTTT.

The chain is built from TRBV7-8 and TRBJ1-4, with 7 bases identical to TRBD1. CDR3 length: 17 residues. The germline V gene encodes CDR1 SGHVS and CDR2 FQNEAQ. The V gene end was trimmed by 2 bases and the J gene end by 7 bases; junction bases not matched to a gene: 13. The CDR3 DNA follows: TGTGCCAGCAGCTTAATTCATCCCAGACAGGGTGGTGAAAAACTGTTTTTT. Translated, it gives CASSLIHPRQGGEKLFF.

DNA of the CDR3: TGTGCCAGTAGTATGTCCGACAGGGGGCTTAGGAGTGGAAACACCATATATTTT. Protein product: CASSMSDRGLRSGNTIYF. This chain links TRBV19 with TRBJ1-3, with TRBD1 identical over 10 bases. The J segment lost 3 bases and the V segment lost 3 bases, leaving 11 bases of the junction unmatched. Germline lookup yields CDR1 LNHDA and CDR2 SQIVND (reference sequence). The CDR3 runs to 18 residues.